Each of the 29 T cell receptor beta chains below was sequenced from the same sample in a study of blood T cell repertoires in COVID-19. The repertoire was sequenced with immunoSEQ multiplex PCR; TCRdb's copy has only in-frame clones and lacks some. This sample has about 210,000 clones; 92% occur once, and the top ten carry approximately 1.2%. The specimen sequenced was peripheral blood. The source is a young man with acute or convalescent COVID-19.

The CDR3 loop reads CASRRSQGWNTEAFF. In DNA, the CDR3 is TGTGCCAGCAGGCGATCCCAGGGGTGGAACACTGAAGCTTTCTTT. The rearrangement links TRBV28 to TRBJ1-1; tentative D call: TRBD1 (6 bases). The CDR3 totals 15 residues. CDR1 and CDR2 from the germline V gene are MDHEN and SYDVKM. Trimming pared 6 bases from V and 1 base from J, leaving 15 bases between.

This rearrangement joins TRBV7-8 to TRBJ1-2; D call uncertain. V lost 5 bases, J lost 5 bases, and 12 bases lay in between. Germline lookup yields CDR1 SGHVS and CDR2 FQNEAQ. This CDR3 spans 13 amino acids. The CDR3 loop is CASSPQAGYGYTF. The DNA for the CDR3 is TGTGCCAGCAGCCCCCAGGCGGGTTATGGCTACACCTTC.

The gene calls are TRBV19 and TRBJ1-1; D gene unclear. The V end lost 8 bases, the J end lost 0 bases, and 10 bases lay between the germline ends. Germline loops: CDR1 LNHDA, CDR2 SQIVND (reference sequence). The CDR3 sequence is 13 residues long. The CDR3 DNA follows: TGTGCCAGTGGCCGTTCCTTGAACACTGAAGCTTTCTTT. It codes for CASGRSLNTEAFF.

This clone was picked up a small number of times. V is TRBV28 and J is TRBJ2-7; weak D call: TRBD1 (5 bases). The CDR3 runs 15 residues. V lost 5 bases to trimming and J lost 3 bases, with 17 bases between them. The V gene's germline CDR1 is MDHEN and CDR2 SYDVKM. This chain's CDR3 is CASSPPKYRLYEQYF. CDR3 coding DNA: TGTGCCAGCAGTCCTCCCAAATACAGGCTCTACGAGCAGTACTTC.

This clone showed up just a few times. The DNA of the CDR3 is TGTGCCAGCTCCGGGACTAGCGGCATACAGCAGTACTTC. Translated, it gives CASSGTSGIQQYF. The genes are TRBV7-9 and TRBJ2-7; 11 bases agree with TRBD2. V was pared by 8 bases and J by 8 bases, with 8 bases of the junction left unmatched. Germline assignment: CDR1 SEHNR and CDR2 FQNEAQ (reference sequence). There are 13 residues in the CDR3.

This chain connects TRBV5-1 to TRBJ2-7, with 9 bases matching TRBD1. The V and J ends lost 3 bases and 5 bases, in that order; junction bases with no gene match: 9. Per germline, CDR1 SGHRS and CDR2 YFSETQ. There are 15 residues in the CDR3. As DNA, the CDR3 is TGCGCCAGCAGCTATCACGGGACAGGGCTGGACGAGCAGTACTTC. It specifies CASSYHGTGLDEQYF.

The V and J genes are TRBV3-1 (or the pseudogene TRBV3-2) and TRBJ1-3; a weak D match, TRBD1 (5 bases). V was cut by 7 bases and J by 0 bases, with 16 bases left in between. The CDR3 totals 16 residues. Germline CDR1 reads LGHDT; CDR2 reads YNNKEL (reference sequence). The chain's CDR3 is CASTTGSGASGNTIYF. DNA of the CDR3: TGTGCCAGCACCACCGGTTCTGGGGCCTCTGGAAACACCATATATTTT.

Concerning this clone itself: The sample contains more than one DNA sequence encoding this CDR3. The V and J genes are TRBV18 and TRBJ1-4, with TRBD1 as a possible D gene (5 bases). V lost 2 bases, J lost 7 bases, and 11 bases lay in between. The CDR3 is 14 residues long. Germline lookup yields CDR1 KGHSH and CDR2 LQKENI. CDR3 residues: CASSPGQGGEKLFF. In DNA, the CDR3 is TGTGCCAGCTCACCAGGTCAGGGTGGTGAAAAACTGTTTTTT.

J is TRBJ2-5 and V is TRBV19; 13 positions agree with TRBD2. The CDR3 loop spans 16 amino acids. V trimming: 5 bases; J trimming: 7 bases; junction bases outside the gene matches: 10. Germline V gives CDR1 LNHDA, CDR2 SQIVND (reference sequence). The CDR3: CASSGRGLAGAGTQYF. The CDR3 bases are TGTGCCAGTAGTGGAAGAGGACTAGCGGGGGCGGGGACCCAGTACTTC.

The V and J genes are TRBV4-1 and TRBJ1-1; 7 nucleotides match TRBD1. The CDR3 consists of 15 residues. V lost 4 bases to trimming and J lost 1 base; unmatched junction nucleotides: 6. Germline CDR1 MGHRA, CDR2 YSYEKL. The CDR3 DNA is TGCGCCAGCAGCCCTCGACAGGGCAAGAACACTGAAGCTTTCTTT. Protein product: CASSPRQGKNTEAFF.

The V gene is TRBV27, the J gene TRBJ1-6; 11 bases agree with TRBD1. Germline V gene lookup returns CDR1 MNHEY and CDR2 SMNVEV (reference sequence). There are 14 residues in the CDR3. V dropped 3 bases and J dropped 10; count of bases not matched to a gene: 2. The CDR3 loop is CASSFGTGGSPLHF. In nucleotides, the CDR3 is TGTGCCAGCAGTTTCGGGACAGGGGGGTCACCCCTCCACTTT.

V is TRBV28 and J is TRBJ2-2; D unclear. This CDR3 comprises 13 residues. Germline V gene data show CDR1 as MDHEN and CDR2 as SYDVKM. Trimming left V 11 bases short and J 0 bases short, with 10 bases between. The CDR3 region has the DNA TGTGCCGACCCCAGCGCGAACACCGGGGAGCTGTTTTTT. This encodes CADPSANTGELFF.

The chain is built from TRBV5-1 and TRBJ1-2, with D unresolved. CDR3 length equals 15 residues. From germline, CDR1 is SGHRS and CDR2 YFSETQ. V was clipped by 0 bases and J by 8 bases, with 17 bases between them. The CDR3 coding sequence is TGCGCCAGCAGCTTGGCAACCTGGGCAGGAATCGGCTACACCTTC. It codes for CASSLATWAGIGYTF.

The chain combines TRBV7-3 with TRBJ2-5; D gene uncertain. Germline lookup yields CDR1 SGHTA and CDR2 FQGTGA. CDR3 length: 15 residues. With 6 bases removed from V and 4 bases from J, the gap between germline ends came to 18 bases. The DNA of the CDR3 is TGTGCCAGCAGTCTGGCGAGTAGCCCGGGAGAGACCCAGTACTTC. Translating it yields CASSLASSPGETQYF.

This rearrangement joins TRBV5-6 to TRBJ1-5, with 7 bases aligning to TRBD1. The J segment lost 7 bases and the V segment lost 3 bases, leaving 10 bases of the junction unmatched. The CDR3 spans 15 residues. Germline-derived CDR1 and CDR2 are SGHDT and YYEEEE. CDR3 nucleotide sequence: TGTGCCAGCAGCTCACAGGGGACACGACGCCAGCCCCAGCATTTT. This sequence encodes CASSSQGTRRQPQHF.

The chain couples TRBV30 to TRBJ2-2; 7 bases map to TRBD2. Germline-derived CDR1 and CDR2 are GTSNPN and SVGIG (reference sequence). CDR3 length: 16 amino acids. J gave up 6 bases and V 1 base, and 11 bases lay outside the gene matches. The CDR3 protein is CAWSASPREKPGELFF. CDR3 in DNA: TGTGCCTGGAGTGCCAGCCCGCGGGAGAAACCCGGGGAGCTGTTTTTT. Complete variable domain (other parts from reference TRBV30 and TRBJ2-2): SQTIHQWPATLVQPVGSPLSLECTVEGTSNPNLYWYRQAAGRGLQLLFYSVGIGQISSEVPQNLSASRPQDRQFILSSKKLLLSDSGFYLCAWSASPREKPGELFFGEGSRLTVL.

The chain recombines TRBV19 with TRBJ2-2; D is possibly TRBD1 (5 bases). This CDR3 region has 14 residues. CDR1 and CDR2 (germline): LNHDA, SQIVND (reference sequence). With 7 bases removed from V and 1 base from J, the gap between germline ends came to 10 bases. The CDR3 spells CASNKGLNTGELFF. For the CDR3, the DNA is TGTGCCAGTAATAAGGGGCTGAACACCGGGGAGCTGTTTTTT.

Here the CDR3 reads CATTGIDYGYTF. CDR3 coding DNA: TGTGCCACGACAGGTATCGACTATGGCTACACCTTC. J is TRBJ1-2 and V is TRBV19; possible D gene TRBD1, 6 bases. V was clipped by 10 bases and J by 3 bases, with 12 bases between them. Germline V lookup: CDR1 LNHDA, CDR2 SQIVND (reference sequence). The CDR3 runs to 12 residues.

This chain links TRBV4-1 with TRBJ2-7; 11 nucleotides line up with TRBD2. Germline CDR1 is MGHRA and CDR2 is YSYEKL. V lost 0 bases to trimming and J lost 7 bases; unmatched junction nucleotides: 11. CDR3 length equals 17 residues. The CDR3 is CASSQDRTSGSRGEQYF. CDR3 DNA: TGCGCCAGCAGCCAAGATCGAACTAGCGGGAGTAGGGGAGAGCAGTACTTC.

V usage is TRBV5-1 and J usage is TRBJ2-7, with 8 bases aligning to TRBD1. The CDR3 is made up of 15 amino acids. Trimming cost V 4 bases and J 3 bases; bases outside gene matches: 9. The V gene's germline CDR1 is SGHRS and CDR2 YFSETQ. CDR3 sequence (DNA): TGCGCCAGCAGCCTGGAGTGGGGACAGGTCTACGAGCAGTACTTC. It yields the protein CASSLEWGQVYEQYF.

The chain has TRBV5-1 and TRBJ2-7; 7 bases are a match to TRBD1. The CDR3 is 14 amino acids. Germline values: CDR1 SGHRS, CDR2 YFSETQ. V trimming: 3 bases; J trimming: 6 bases; junction bases outside the gene matches: 9. CDR3 in DNA: TGCGCCAGCAGCTCGATCCCGACAGGGTCCGAGCAGTACTTC. Residues: CASSSIPTGSEQYF.

V gene TRBV11-2 combines with J gene TRBJ1-2; 8 bases are a match to TRBD1. In germline, CDR1 is SGHAT, CDR2 FQNNGV. Germline trimming cut 4 bases from V and 8 bases from J; bases unmatched to any gene: 6. The length of the CDR3 is 13 residues. The DNA for the CDR3 is TGTGCCAGCAGCTCGACAGGGGCCGAGGGCTACACCTTC. Translated: CASSSTGAEGYTF.

This clone is a singleton in its sample. J is TRBJ2-7 and V is TRBV11-3, with D possibly TRBD2 on 6 matching bases. V was cut by 5 bases and J by 0 bases, with 11 bases left in between. The CDR3 is 14 amino acids. CDR1 and CDR2 from the germline V gene are SGHNT and YENEEA. The CDR3 DNA sequence: TGTGCCAGCAGCCGGACCGGGAGCTCCTACGAGCAGTACTTC. It translates to CASSRTGSSYEQYF. Filled out from reference TRBV11-3 and TRBJ2-7, the complete variable domain reads EAGVVQSPRYKIIEKKQPVAFWCNPISGHNTLYWYLQNLGQGPELLIRYENEEAVDDSQLPKDRFSAERLKGVDSTLKIQPAELGDSAVYLCASSRTGSSYEQYFGPGTRLTVT.

The gene calls are TRBV28 and TRBJ2-1; D gene uncertain. The V and J ends lost 3 bases and 10 bases respectively, with 7 bases between them. This CDR3 has 11 residues. The V gene's germline CDR1 is MDHEN and CDR2 SYDVKM. Here the CDR3 reads CASSLSREQFF. The CDR3 nucleotides read TGTGCCAGCAGTTTGTCCAGAGAGCAGTTCTTC.

This clone has a handful of counts. The rearrangement uses TRBV5-4 and TRBJ2-5; possibly TRBD2 for D (6 bases). The germline CDR1 and CDR2 sequences are SGHNT and YYREEE (reference sequence). The ends were cut back, 4 bases at V and 5 bases at J, with 18 bases in the middle. This CDR3 is 15 amino acids long. The CDR3 DNA is TGTGCCAGCAGCGACGGGACTGGTCGAGGGGAGACCCAGTACTTC. This translates into CASSDGTGRGETQYF.

This chain connects TRBV4-1 to TRBJ2-7, with 11 bases fitting TRBD2. The CDR3 extends over 16 amino acids. Losses at the gene ends were 2 bases for V and 2 bases for J; bases not matched to a gene: 5. The germline gives CDR1 MGHRA, CDR2 YSYEKL. Written as DNA, the CDR3 is TGCGCCAGCAGCCAAACCGGGACTAGCGGTACCTACGAGCAGTACTTC. Translating gives CASSQTGTSGTYEQYF.

The chain joins TRBV5-5 to TRBJ2-3; D gene ambiguous. CDR3 size: 15 residues. CDR1 and CDR2 (germline): SGHKS, YYEKEE (reference sequence). Trimming shortened V by 1 base and J by 3 bases, and 12 bases separated the two germline ends. The CDR3 sequence: CASSLRQPRTDTQYF. In DNA form, the CDR3 reads TGTGCCAGCAGCTTGAGGCAACCGAGGACAGATACGCAGTATTTT.

V usage is TRBV3-1 (or the pseudogene TRBV3-2) and J usage is TRBJ2-7, with D perhaps matching TRBD2 (6 bases). Germline V gene data show CDR1 as LGHDT and CDR2 as YNNKEL (reference sequence). The CDR3 sequence is 16 residues long. Trimming removed 5 bases at V and 5 bases at J, with 22 bases between. The CDR3 region has the DNA TGTGCCAGCAGCTTTTTTCTTTTCGGGAGTAAAAACGAGCAGTACTTC. Protein: CASSFFLFGSKNEQYF.

V gene TRBV7-2 combines with J gene TRBJ1-1; 8 nucleotides match TRBD1. CDR1 and CDR2 (germline): SGHTA, FQGNSA. The CDR3 spans 15 residues. V lost 6 bases to trimming and J lost 2 bases; unmatched junction nucleotides: 8. The CDR3 DNA reads TGTGCCAGCAGATCACCCGGGACAGGAAACACTGAAGCTTTCTTT. Its protein is CASRSPGTGNTEAFF.